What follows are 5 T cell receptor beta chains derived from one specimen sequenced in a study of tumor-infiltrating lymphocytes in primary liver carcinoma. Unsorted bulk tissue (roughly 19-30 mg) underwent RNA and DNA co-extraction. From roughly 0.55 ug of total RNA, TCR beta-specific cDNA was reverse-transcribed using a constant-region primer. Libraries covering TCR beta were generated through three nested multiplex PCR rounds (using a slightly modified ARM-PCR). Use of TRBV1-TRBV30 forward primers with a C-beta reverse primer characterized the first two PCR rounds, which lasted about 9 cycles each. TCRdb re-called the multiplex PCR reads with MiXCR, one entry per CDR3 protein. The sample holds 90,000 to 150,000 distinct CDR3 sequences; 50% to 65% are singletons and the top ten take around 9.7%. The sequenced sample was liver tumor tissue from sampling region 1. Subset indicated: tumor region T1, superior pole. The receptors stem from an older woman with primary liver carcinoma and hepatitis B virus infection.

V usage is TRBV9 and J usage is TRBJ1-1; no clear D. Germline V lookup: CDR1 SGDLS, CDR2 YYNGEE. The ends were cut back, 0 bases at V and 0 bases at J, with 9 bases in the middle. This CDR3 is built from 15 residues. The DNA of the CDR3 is TGTGCCAGCAGCGTAGAGAGACGGATGAACACTGAAGCTTTCTTT. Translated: CASSVERRMNTEAFF.

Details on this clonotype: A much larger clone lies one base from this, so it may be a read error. Here the CDR3 DNA reads TGTACCAGCAGTGCCCCGTCGGGCGGGAGTTTTAATGAGCAGTTCTTC. Translating gives CTSSAPSGGSFNEQFF. The chain links TRBV28 to TRBJ2-1; 7 nucleotides line up with TRBD2. Germline CDR1 MDHEN, CDR2 SYDVKM. The length of the CDR3 is 16 residues.

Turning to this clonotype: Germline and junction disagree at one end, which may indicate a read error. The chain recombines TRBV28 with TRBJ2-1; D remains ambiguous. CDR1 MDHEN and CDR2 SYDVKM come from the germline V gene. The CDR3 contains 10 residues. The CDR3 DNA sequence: TGTGCCAGCGGCCGGAATGAGCACTTCTTC. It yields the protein CASGRNEHFF.

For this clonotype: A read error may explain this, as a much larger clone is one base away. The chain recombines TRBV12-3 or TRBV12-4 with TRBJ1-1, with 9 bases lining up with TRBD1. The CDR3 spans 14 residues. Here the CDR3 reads CASSATGGSTETFF. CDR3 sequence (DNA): TGTGCCAGCAGCGCGACAGGGGGGAGCACTGAAACTTTCTTT.

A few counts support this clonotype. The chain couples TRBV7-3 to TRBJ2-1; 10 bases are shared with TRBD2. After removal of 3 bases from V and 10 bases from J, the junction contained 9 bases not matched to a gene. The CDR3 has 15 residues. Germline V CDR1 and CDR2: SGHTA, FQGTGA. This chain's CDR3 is CASSFGLAGVGEQFF. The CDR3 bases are TGTGCCAGCAGCTTTGGTCTAGCGGGAGTCGGGGAGCAGTTCTTC.